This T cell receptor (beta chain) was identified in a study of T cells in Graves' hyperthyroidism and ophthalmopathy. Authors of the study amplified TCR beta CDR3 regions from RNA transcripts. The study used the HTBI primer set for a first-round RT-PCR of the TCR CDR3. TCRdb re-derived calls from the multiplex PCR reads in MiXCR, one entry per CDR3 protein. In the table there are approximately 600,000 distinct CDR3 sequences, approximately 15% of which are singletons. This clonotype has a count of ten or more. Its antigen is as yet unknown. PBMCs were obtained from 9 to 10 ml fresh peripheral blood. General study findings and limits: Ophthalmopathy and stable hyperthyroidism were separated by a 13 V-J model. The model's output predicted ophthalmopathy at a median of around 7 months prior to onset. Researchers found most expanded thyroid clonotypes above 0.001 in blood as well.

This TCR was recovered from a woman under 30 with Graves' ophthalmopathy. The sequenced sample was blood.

The chain's CDR3 is CASSSLQRPRPRRAQYF. DNA for the CDR3: TGTGCCAGCAGTTCTCTACAACGGCCCAGACCCCGTCGAGCCCAGTACTTC. V is TRBV28 and J is TRBJ2-5; D gene unclear. This CDR3 comprises 17 residues. The germline V gene has CDR1 MDHEN and CDR2 SYDVKM. Trimming took 4 bases from V and 9 from J, leaving 27 bases between them.